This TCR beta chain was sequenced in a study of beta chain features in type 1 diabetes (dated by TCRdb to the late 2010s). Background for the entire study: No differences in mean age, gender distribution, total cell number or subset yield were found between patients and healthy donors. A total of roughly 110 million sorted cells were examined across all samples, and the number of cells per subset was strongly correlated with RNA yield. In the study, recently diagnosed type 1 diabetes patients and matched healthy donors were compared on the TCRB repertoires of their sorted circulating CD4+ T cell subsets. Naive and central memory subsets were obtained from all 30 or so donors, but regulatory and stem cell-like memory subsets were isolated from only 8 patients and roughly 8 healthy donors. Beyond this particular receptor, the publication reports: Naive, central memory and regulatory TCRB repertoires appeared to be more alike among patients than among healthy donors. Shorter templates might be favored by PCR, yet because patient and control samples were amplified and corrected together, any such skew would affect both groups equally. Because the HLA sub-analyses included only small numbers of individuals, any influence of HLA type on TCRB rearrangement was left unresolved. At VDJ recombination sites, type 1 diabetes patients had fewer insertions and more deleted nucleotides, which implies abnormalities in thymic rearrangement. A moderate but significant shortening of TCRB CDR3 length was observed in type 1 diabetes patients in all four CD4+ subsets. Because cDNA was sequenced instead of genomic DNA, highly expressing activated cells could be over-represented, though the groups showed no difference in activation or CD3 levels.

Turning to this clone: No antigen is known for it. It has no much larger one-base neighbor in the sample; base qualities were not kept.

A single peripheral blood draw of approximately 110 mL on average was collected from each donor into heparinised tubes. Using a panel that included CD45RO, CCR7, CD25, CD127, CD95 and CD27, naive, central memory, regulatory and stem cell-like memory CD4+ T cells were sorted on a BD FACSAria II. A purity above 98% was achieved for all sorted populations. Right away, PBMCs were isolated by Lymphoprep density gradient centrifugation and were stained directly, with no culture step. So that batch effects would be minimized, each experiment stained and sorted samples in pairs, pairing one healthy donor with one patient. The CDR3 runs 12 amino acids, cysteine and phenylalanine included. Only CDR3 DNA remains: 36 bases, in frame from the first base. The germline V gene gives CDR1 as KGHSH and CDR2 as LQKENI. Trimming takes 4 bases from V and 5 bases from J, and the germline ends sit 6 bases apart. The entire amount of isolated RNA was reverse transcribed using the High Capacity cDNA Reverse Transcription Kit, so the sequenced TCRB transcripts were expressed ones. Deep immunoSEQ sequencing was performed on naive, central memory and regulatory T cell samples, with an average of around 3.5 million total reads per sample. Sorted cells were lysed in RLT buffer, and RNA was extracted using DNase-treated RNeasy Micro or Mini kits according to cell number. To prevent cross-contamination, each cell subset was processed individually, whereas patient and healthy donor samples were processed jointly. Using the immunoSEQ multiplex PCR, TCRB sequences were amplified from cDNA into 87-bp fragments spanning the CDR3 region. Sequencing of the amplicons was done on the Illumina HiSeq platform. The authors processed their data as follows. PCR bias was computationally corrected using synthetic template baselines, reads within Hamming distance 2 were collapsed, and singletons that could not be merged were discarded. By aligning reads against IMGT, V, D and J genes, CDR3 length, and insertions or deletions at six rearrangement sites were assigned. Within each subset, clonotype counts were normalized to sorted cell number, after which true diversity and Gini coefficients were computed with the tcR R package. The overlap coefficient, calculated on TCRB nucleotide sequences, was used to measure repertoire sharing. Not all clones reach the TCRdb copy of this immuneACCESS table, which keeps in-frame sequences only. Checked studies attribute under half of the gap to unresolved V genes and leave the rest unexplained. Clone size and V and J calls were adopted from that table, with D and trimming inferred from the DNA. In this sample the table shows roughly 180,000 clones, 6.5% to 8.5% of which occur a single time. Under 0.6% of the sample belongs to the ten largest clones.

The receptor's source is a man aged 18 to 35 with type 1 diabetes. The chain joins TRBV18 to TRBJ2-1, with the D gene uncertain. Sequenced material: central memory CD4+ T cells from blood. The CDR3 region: CASSLDNNEQFF. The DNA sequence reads TGTGCCAGCTCACTAGATAACAATGAGCAGTTCTTC.